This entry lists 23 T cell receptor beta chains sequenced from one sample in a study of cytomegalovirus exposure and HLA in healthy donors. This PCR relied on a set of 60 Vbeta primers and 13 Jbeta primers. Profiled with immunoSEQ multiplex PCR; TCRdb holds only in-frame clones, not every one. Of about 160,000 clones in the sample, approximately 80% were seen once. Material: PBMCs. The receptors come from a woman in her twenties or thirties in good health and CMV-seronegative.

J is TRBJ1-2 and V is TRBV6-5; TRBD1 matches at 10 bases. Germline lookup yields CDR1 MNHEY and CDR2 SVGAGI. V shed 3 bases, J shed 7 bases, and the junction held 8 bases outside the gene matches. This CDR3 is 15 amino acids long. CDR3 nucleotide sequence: TGTGCCAGCAGTTATCATGACAGGGGGCGGAGTGGCTACACCTTC. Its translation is CASSYHDRGRSGYTF.

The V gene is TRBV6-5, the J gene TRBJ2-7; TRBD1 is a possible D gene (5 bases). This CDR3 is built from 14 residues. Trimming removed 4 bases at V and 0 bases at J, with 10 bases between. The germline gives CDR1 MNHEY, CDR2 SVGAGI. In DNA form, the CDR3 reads TGTGCCAGCAGTTGGGGCAGCCGCTCCTACGAGCAGTACTTC. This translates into CASSWGSRSYEQYF.

CDR3 in amino acids: CASSFSRAGYTF. The DNA for the CDR3 is TGTGCCAGCAGTTTTTCGAGGGCCGGCTACACCTTC. The chain is built from TRBV28 and TRBJ1-2; no reliable D call. The CDR3 is 12 amino acids. Germline V gene lookup returns CDR1 MDHEN and CDR2 SYDVKM. V was clipped by 3 bases and J by 8 bases, with 10 bases between them.

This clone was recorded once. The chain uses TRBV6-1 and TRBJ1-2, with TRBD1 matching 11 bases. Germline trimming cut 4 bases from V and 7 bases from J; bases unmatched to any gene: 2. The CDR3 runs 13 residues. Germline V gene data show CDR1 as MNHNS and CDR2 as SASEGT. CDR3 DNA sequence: TGTGCCAGCAGTGGAGGGACAGGGGGTGGCTACACCTTC. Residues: CASSGGTGGGYTF.

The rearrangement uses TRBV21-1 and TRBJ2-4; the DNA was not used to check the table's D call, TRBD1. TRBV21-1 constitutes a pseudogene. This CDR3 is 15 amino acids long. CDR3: CASSKAGQGYPRQYF. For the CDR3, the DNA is TGTGCCAGCAGCAAAGCGGGACAGGGGTACCCGCGGCAGTACTTC.

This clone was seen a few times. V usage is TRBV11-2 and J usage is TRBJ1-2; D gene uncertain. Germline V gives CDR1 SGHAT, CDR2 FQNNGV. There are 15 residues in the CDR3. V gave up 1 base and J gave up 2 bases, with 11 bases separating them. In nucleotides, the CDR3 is TGTGCCAGCAGCTTAGTATGGGCAGCAAACTATGGCTACACCTTC. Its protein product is CASSLVWAANYGYTF.

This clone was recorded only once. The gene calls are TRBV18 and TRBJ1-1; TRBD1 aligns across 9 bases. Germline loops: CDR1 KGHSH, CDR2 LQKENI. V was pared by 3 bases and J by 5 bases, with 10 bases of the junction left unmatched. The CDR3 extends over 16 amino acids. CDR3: CASSPDRGEEETEAFF. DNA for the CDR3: TGTGCCAGCTCACCTGACAGGGGGGAAGAAGAAACTGAAGCTTTCTTT. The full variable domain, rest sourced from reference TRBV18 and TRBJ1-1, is NAGVMQNPRHLVRRRGQEARLRCSPMKGHSHVYWYRQLPEEGLKFMVYLQKENIIDESGMPKERFSAEFPKEGPSILRIQQVVRGDSAAYFCASSPDRGEEETEAFFGQGTRLTVV.

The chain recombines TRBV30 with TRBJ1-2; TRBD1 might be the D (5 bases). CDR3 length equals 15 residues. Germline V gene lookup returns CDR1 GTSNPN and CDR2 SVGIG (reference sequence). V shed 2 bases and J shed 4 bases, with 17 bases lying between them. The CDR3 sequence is CAWSHPSGWAYGYTF. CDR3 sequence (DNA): TGTGCCTGGAGTCACCCATCAGGGTGGGCCTATGGCTACACCTTC.

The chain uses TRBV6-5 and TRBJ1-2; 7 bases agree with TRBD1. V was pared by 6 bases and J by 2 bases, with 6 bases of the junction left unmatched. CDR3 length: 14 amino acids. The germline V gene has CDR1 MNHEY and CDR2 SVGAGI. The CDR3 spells CASRGAGGNYGYTF. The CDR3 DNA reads TGTGCCAGCAGGGGCGCAGGGGGAAACTATGGCTACACCTTC.

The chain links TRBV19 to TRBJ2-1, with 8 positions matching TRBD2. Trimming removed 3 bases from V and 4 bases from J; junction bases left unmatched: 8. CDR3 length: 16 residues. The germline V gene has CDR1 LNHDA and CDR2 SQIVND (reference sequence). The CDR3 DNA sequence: TGTGCCAGTAGTATCCGCCGACTAGCGCATTACAATGAGCAGTTCTTC. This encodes CASSIRRLAHYNEQFF.

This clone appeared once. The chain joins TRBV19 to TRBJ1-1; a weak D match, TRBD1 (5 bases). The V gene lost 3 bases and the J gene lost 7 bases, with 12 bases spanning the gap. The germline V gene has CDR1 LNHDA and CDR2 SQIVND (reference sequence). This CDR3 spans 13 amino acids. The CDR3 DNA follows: TGTGCCAGTAGTATCGGTGGGGGACTTGAAGCTTTCTTT. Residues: CASSIGGGLEAFF.

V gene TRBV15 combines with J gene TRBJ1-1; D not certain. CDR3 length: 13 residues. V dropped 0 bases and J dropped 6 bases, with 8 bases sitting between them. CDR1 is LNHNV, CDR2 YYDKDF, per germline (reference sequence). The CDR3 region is CATSRDLIPEAFF. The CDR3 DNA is TGTGCCACCAGCAGAGATTTAATCCCTGAAGCTTTCTTT.

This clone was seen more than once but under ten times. CDR3: CASSARDRGQNTEAFF. The DNA for the CDR3 is TGCGCCAGCAGTGCTCGGGACAGGGGGCAAAACACTGAAGCTTTCTTT. The rearrangement joins TRBV10-2 to TRBJ1-1, with 12 bases aligning to TRBD1. V trimming: 4 bases; J trimming: 2 bases; junction bases outside the gene matches: 5. The V gene's germline CDR1 is WSHSY and CDR2 SAAADI. The CDR3 runs to 16 residues.

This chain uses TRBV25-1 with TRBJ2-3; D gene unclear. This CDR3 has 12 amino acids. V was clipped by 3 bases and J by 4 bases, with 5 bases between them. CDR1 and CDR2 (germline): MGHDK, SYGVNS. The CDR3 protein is CASSDSADTQYF. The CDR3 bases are TGTGCCAGCAGTGATTCTGCAGATACGCAGTATTTT.

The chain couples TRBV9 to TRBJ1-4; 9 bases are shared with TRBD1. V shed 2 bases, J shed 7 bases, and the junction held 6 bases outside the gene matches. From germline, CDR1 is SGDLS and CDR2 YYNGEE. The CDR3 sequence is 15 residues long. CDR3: CASSVRTGEGEKLFF. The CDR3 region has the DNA TGTGCCAGCAGCGTTAGGACAGGGGAGGGTGAAAAACTGTTTTTT. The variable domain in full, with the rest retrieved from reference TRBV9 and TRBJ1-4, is DSGVTQTPKHLITATGQRVTLRCSPRSGDLSVYWYQQSLDQGLQFLIQYYNGEERAKGNILERFSAQQFPDLHSELNLSSLELGDSALYFCASSVRTGEGEKLFFGSGTQLSVL.

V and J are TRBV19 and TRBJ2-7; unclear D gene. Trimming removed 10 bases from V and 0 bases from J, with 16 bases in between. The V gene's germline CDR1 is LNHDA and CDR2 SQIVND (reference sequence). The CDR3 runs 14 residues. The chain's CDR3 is CATGPTRNSYEQYF. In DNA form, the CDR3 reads TGTGCCACTGGGCCGACCCGAAACTCCTACGAGCAGTACTTC.

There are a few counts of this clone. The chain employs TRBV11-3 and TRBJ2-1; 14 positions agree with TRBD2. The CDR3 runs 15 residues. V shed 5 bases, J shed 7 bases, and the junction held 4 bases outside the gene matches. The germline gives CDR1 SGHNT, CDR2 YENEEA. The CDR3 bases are TGTGCCAGCAGCGACGGACTAGCGGGGGGAAATGAGCAGTTCTTC. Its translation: CASSDGLAGGNEQFF. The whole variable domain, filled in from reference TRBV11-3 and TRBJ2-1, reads EAGVVQSPRYKIIEKKQPVAFWCNPISGHNTLYWYLQNLGQGPELLIRYENEEAVDDSQLPKDRFSAERLKGVDSTLKIQPAELGDSAVYLCASSDGLAGGNEQFFGPGTRLTVL.

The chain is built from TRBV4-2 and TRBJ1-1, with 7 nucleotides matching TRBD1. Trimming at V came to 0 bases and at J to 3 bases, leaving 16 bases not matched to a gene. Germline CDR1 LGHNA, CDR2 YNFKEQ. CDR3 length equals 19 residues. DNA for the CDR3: TGTGCCAGCAGCCAAGAACCCCAGGGAACCCCCGACAGGGACACTGAAGCTTTCTTT. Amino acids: CASSQEPQGTPDRDTEAFF.

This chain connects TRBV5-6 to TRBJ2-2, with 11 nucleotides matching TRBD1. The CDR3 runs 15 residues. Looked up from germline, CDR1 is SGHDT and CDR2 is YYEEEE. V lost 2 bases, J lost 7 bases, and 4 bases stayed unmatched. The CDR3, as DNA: TGTGCCAGCAGCTTCGGACAGGGGGCCGGCGGGGAGCTGTTTTTT. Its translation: CASSFGQGAGGELFF.

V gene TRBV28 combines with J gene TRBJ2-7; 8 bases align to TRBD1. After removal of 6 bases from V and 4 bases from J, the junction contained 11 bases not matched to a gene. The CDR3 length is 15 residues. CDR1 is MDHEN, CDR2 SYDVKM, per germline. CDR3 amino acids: CASREYRDRRYEQYF. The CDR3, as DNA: TGTGCCAGCAGAGAATACCGGGACAGGAGATACGAGCAGTACTTC. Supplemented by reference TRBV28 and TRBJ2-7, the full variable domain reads DVKVTQSSRYLVKRTGEKVFLECVQDMDHENMFWYRQDPGLGLRLIYFSYDVKMKEKGDIPEGYSVSREKKERFSLILESASTNQTSMYLCASREYRDRRYEQYFGPGTRLTVT.

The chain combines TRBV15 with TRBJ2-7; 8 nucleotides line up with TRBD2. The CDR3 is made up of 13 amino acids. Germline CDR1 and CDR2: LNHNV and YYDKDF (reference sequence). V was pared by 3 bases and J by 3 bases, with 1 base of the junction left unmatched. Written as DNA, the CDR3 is TGTGCCACCAGCAGGGGGACTAGCTACGAGCAGTACTTC. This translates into CATSRGTSYEQYF.

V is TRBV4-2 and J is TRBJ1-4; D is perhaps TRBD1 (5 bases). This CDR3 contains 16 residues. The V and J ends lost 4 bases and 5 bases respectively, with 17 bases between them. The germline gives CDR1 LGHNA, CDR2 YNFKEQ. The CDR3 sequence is CASSLDISGGNEKLFF. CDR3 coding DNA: TGTGCCAGCAGCCTAGACATAAGCGGGGGAAATGAAAAACTGTTTTTT.

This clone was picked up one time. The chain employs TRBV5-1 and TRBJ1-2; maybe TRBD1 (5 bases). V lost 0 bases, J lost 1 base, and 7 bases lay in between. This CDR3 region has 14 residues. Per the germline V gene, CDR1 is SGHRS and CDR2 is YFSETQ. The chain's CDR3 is CASSLATDNYGYTF. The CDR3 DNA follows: TGCGCCAGCAGCTTGGCGACAGATAACTATGGCTACACCTTC.